Listed here is a single T cell receptor (beta chain). The data stem from a study of graft-versus-host responses after intestinal transplantation. Study overall: Recipients received multivisceral, liver-intestinal, or isolated intestinal transplants. Induction using anti-thymocyte globulin, followed by tacrolimus and steroids for two to four years, was given to all recipients.

The repertoire was sequenced with immunoSEQ multiplex PCR; TCRdb's copy has only in-frame clones and lacks some. The sample yields a few thousand clones, roughly a third seen once. The TCR was taken from a human patient who was an organ donor for intestinal transplantation. The input for sequencing was alloreactive CD4+ T cells from a mixed lymphocyte reaction culture, taken before transplantation. Subset indicated: CFSE-low proliferating T cells sorted from roughly six-day pre-transplant mixed lymphocyte reaction (GvH or HvG direction).

The CDR3 DNA reads TGTGCCAGCAGCGCCGACAGCTATGGCTACACCTTC. Protein sequence: CASSADSYGYTF. The chain has TRBV4-2 and TRBJ1-2, with D maybe TRBD1 (5 bases). Deletions cut 5 bases from V and 4 bases from J, with 8 bases between. Germline V gene sequence: CDR1 LGHNA, CDR2 YNFKEQ. The CDR3 covers 12 residues.